This entry features one T cell receptor (beta chain) sequence. Its antigen target is currently unknown. Nothing much larger sits one base from this clone, and base qualities are not available. These data are taken from a study of blood T cell repertoires in COVID-19 (dated by TCRdb to about 2020). About the investigation overall: Samples from collaborators originated in the United States, Italy and Spain and spanned both the acute and convalescent phases of COVID-19. The material from the prospective study consisted of cDNA or gDNA derived from T cells, B-cell-depleted T cells, or PBMCs. The dataset comprised deeply sampled blood TCRbeta repertoires from subjects exposed to, actively infected with, or recovered from COVID-19. The repertoires were made available in a free public database intended to serve as a resource for research on the immune response to SARS-CoV-2. The samples were drawn from the first 160 participants of the ongoing ImmuneRACE study and from roughly 1,300 subjects provided by 6 global collaborators. Sample metadata almost always included a de-identified subject ID, COVID-19 status, age in years and sex. HLA class I and class II types, where available, came from metadata supplied by the sample provider rather than from assay-based typing. Broad study findings and their caveats: How much clinical and demographic metadata was included differed by source and by participant, and the metadata was provided uncurated.

Enrolling through a virtual design, the prospective study's participants ranged in age from roughly 18 to 95 years and lived across roughly 24 United States geographic areas. Cohort assignment in the prospective study relied on participant-reported clinical history from a screening survey and a study questionnaire. Exposed participants had been in contact, within 2 weeks of entering the study, with a person who had a PCR-confirmed or clinician-diagnosed case of COVID-19. Mobile phlebotomists in the prospective study collected whole blood, serum and a nasopharyngeal or oropharyngeal swab from every participant. Prospective study participants could optionally give additional blood draws and questionnaires over a roughly 2-month period. Before DNA extraction, prospective study blood samples were shipped either frozen or at room temperature. TCRbeta CDR3 regions were amplified from genomic DNA by means of the immunoSEQ Assay, a bias-controlled multiplex PCR. The study's processing was this. Within the assay, amplification of reference gene primers was used to estimate how many nucleated cells each sample contained. Sequence reads were collapsed and filtered to measure the absolute abundance of every unique TCRbeta CDR3 rearrangement. For each sample, productive Simpson clonality was calculated as the square root of Simpson's diversity index over productive rearrangements. TCRdb provides this immuneACCESS table in a form limited to in-frame rearrangements. Some clones are lacking; in checked studies, under half of them reflect an unresolved V gene, and why the rest are absent is not known. That table furnishes V, J and clone size, whereas the DNA furnished D and trimming. This sample gives approximately 340,000 clones in total; approximately 90% of them show up just once. The ten largest clones represent just over 0.85% of the sample.

V trim: 4 bases; J trim: 5 bases; unmatched bases: 5. CDR1 and CDR2, per the germline V gene (reference sequence), are SGHNT and YYREEE. Counted from cysteine to phenylalanine, this CDR3 has 13 amino acids. The sequence is cut down to CDR3 DNA, 39 bases in frame from base 1. This receptor chain uses TRBV5-4 and TRBJ2-5; 7 of the junction bases match TRBD2. Sequencing used PBMCs or T cells enriched from blood (not recorded which). The receptor was derived from a woman aged 40-49 years who had been exposed to COVID-19. The nucleotide sequence reads as follows: TGTGCCAGCAGCCCCCACGGGGGGGAGACCCAGTACTTC. This sequence encodes CASSPHGGETQYF.